The source of this TCR beta chain is a study of chemoradiotherapy in HPV16-positive cancers. Turning to the study itself: Candidate HPV-specific T-cell clones and common TCR motifs came from functional assays in a couple of HPV16-positive patients.

The table came from immunoSEQ multiplex PCR; TCRdb's copy has only in-frame clones and leaves some out. The sample has around 4,300 clones, 75% to 90% seen once. The trim removed 7 bases at V and 10 bases at J, leaving 2 bases unmatched. The CDR3 runs 12 residues. Germline loops: CDR1 MNHEY, CDR2 SVGAGI. Study outcomes and limitations: Only a couple of HPV16-positive patients supplied the functional HPV-specificity definition. Better recurrence-free survival went with HPV-responsive T-cell expansion in HPV16-positive patients.

Over chemoradiotherapy, repertoires were sampled more than once. About this clone: No antigen is known for it.

Collection took place from a patient who underwent chemoradiotherapy. The receptor comes from a human donor with HPV-associated anogenital cancer. The J gene is TRBJ2-1, the V gene TRBV6-5; 12 nucleotides agree with TRBD2. As DNA, the CDR3 is TGTGCCAGCAAAGGACTAGCGGGAGAGCAGTTCTTC. Its translation is CASKGLAGEQFF.